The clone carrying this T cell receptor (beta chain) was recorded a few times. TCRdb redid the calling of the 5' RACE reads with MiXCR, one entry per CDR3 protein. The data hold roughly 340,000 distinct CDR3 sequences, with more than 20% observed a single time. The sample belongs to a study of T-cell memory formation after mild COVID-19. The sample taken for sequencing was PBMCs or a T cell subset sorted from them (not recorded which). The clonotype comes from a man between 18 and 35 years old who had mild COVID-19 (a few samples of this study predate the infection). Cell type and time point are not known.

CDR3 region: CSALAGLGGPGNTIYF. The DNA of the CDR3 is TGCAGTGCTCTGGCGGGGTTGGGGGGCCCTGGAAACACCATATATTTT. The rearrangement joins TRBV20-1 to TRBJ1-3; TRBD1 is a possible D gene (6 bases). The V and J ends lost 5 bases and 2 bases respectively, with 19 bases between them. CDR3 size: 16 residues. Germline assignment: CDR1 DFQATT and CDR2 SNEGSKA (reference sequence).